The 26 T cell receptor beta chains listed next were all sequenced from one sample in a study of T cell changes during pregnancy in multiple sclerosis. TCRdb keeps only in-frame clones here, not all; method: immunoSEQ multiplex PCR. In the table there are tens of thousands of clones, roughly 92% of which are singletons. The starting material was CD4+ T cells from peripheral blood mononuclear cells, obtained in the first trimester of pregnancy. The receptor source for this set is a female donor with multiple sclerosis, enrolled in a pregnancy study.

The count of this clone is one. The chain has TRBV9 and TRBJ2-1; 10 bases line up with TRBD2. The junction had 7 bases not matched to a gene; V was cut back by 3 bases and J by 7 bases. Germline CDR1 is SGDLS and CDR2 is YYNGEE. The CDR3 totals 15 residues. The CDR3 loop reads CASSELAGVGNEQFF. The CDR3 nucleotides read TGTGCCAGCAGCGAGCTAGCGGGAGTCGGGAATGAGCAGTTCTTC.

The genes are TRBV2 and TRBJ2-7; 11 nucleotides agree with TRBD2. Germline CDR1 and CDR2: SNHLY and FYNNEI. This CDR3 has 17 amino acids. J lost 6 bases, V lost 7 bases, and 17 bases had no gene match. In DNA form, the CDR3 reads TGTGCCAGCACCACCCTAGCGGGAGGCCTGTGGAGTGGCGAGCAGTACTTC. It encodes CASTTLAGGLWSGEQYF.

The CDR3 coding sequence is TGTGCCAGCAGTTACTCGAGAGTTTACAATGAGCAGTTCTTC. It codes for CASSYSRVYNEQFF. The chain has TRBV6-6 and TRBJ2-1, with D hard to call. Germline CDR1 reads MNHNY; CDR2 reads SVGAGI (reference sequence). This CDR3 spans 14 amino acids. Between the trimmed V and J ends, which lost 0 bases and 4 bases, there was a span of 7 bases.

V usage is TRBV30 and J usage is TRBJ2-7, with 13 positions matching TRBD2. The CDR3 consists of 16 residues. From germline, CDR1 is GTSNPN and CDR2 SVGIG (reference sequence). J lost 4 bases, V lost 1 base, and 7 bases had no gene match. The CDR3 sequence: CAWSGLAGGQPYEQYF. CDR3 in DNA: TGTGCCTGGAGTGGACTAGCGGGAGGCCAACCATACGAGCAGTACTTC. Together with reference TRBV30 and TRBJ2-7, the CDR3 gives the full variable domain: SQTIHQWPATLVQPVGSPLSLECTVEGTSNPNLYWYRQAAGRGLQLLFYSVGIGQISSEVPQNLSASRPQDRQFILSSKKLLLSDSGFYLCAWSGLAGGQPYEQYFGPGTRLTVT.

This clone showed up just once. J is TRBJ2-1 and V is TRBV7-2; 8 bases align to TRBD2. The CDR3 has 15 amino acids. V was pared by 2 bases and J by 11 bases, with 11 bases of the junction left unmatched. Germline CDR1 SGHTA, CDR2 FQGNSA. CDR3 nucleotide sequence: TGTGCCAGCAGCTTATACTTTGCGGGGGGCTCACAGCAGTTCTTC. Its translation: CASSLYFAGGSQQFF.

V is TRBV7-5 and J is TRBJ2-7; the table's D call, TRBD2, was not checked against the DNA. TRBV7-5 is termed a pseudogene. The CDR3 runs to 9 residues. The DNA of the CDR3 is TGTGCCAGAACTATGGAGCAGTACTTC. As protein: CARTMEQYF.

This chain links TRBV7-9 with TRBJ1-2; D might be TRBD1 (5 bases). This CDR3 is 14 amino acids long. Trimming removed 5 bases at V and 3 bases at J, with 13 bases between. Germline lookup yields CDR1 SEHNR and CDR2 FQNEAQ (reference sequence). Here the CDR3 DNA reads TGTGCCAGCAGCCTCCAGTCCAGGGACTATGGCTACACCTTC. The encoded protein is CASSLQSRDYGYTF.

V is TRBV29-1 and J is TRBJ1-4; D possibly corresponds to TRBD1 (6 bases). CDR3 length equals 16 residues. V shed 4 bases and J shed 7 bases, with 22 bases lying between them. Germline CDR1 is SQVTM and CDR2 is ANQGSEA. The CDR3 sequence: CSVGTKTGSRGEKLFF. In DNA form, the CDR3 reads TGCAGCGTTGGAACAAAAACAGGGTCCCGGGGTGAAAAACTGTTTTTT. Full variable domain (remainder filled in from reference TRBV29-1 and TRBJ1-4): SAVISQKPSRDICQRGTSLTIQCQVDSQVTMMFWYRQQPGQSLTLIATANQGSEATYESGFVIDKFPISRPNLTFSTLTVSNMSPEDSSIYLCSVGTKTGSRGEKLFFGSGTQLSVL.

This sequence joins TRBV5-1 and TRBJ2-1, with TRBD2 as a possible D gene (6 bases). This CDR3 has 16 residues. V lost 7 bases to trimming and J lost 0 bases, with 17 bases between them. Germline V gene data show CDR1 as SGHRS and CDR2 as YFSETQ. DNA for the CDR3: TGCGCCAGCTCCAAAAGCCGGGGGAGCTCCTACAATGAGCAGTTCTTC. It encodes CASSKSRGSSYNEQFF.

J is TRBJ1-1 and V is TRBV6-6; D gene uncertain. Germline V gene sequence: CDR1 MNHNY, CDR2 SVGAGI (reference sequence). The CDR3 spans 13 residues. V dropped 5 bases and J dropped 2 bases, with 9 bases sitting between them. The CDR3 is CASSPGPNTEAFF. CDR3 nucleotides: TGTGCCAGCAGTCCGGGTCCAAACACTGAAGCTTTCTTT.

CDR3 residues: CASSLRQGGEQYF. CDR3 bases: TGTGCCAGCAGCTTAAGGCAGGGCGGCGAGCAGTACTTC. The V call is TRBV11-1, the J call TRBJ2-7; maybe TRBD1 (5 bases). The ends were cut back, 2 bases at V and 6 bases at J, with 11 bases in the middle. The CDR3 is made up of 13 amino acids. Germline CDR1 is SGHAT and CDR2 is FQDESV (reference sequence).

The chain recombines TRBV29-1 with TRBJ2-2, with 7 nucleotides matching TRBD1. CDR1 is SQVTM and CDR2 is ANQGSEA in the germline V gene. With 6 bases clipped from V and 5 bases from J, the junction kept 6 bases outside the gene matches. This CDR3 spans 13 amino acids. In DNA form, the CDR3 reads TGCAGCGTGGATCGACAGGGAACCGGGGAGCTGTTTTTT. Its protein is CSVDRQGTGELFF.

The chain carries TRBV10-2 and TRBJ1-1, with 8 bases aligning to TRBD1. With V trimmed by 9 bases and J by 4 bases, 16 bases remained unmatched. This CDR3 has 16 amino acids. The germline V gene encodes CDR1 WSHSY and CDR2 SAAADI. The CDR3 DNA sequence: TGCGCCAGTTGGCAAAGGACAGGGCCCGTGGGCACTGAAGCTTTCTTT. It translates to CASWQRTGPVGTEAFF.

This clone was found once. One end of the junction does not line up with germline, which may come from a read error. V is TRBV19 and J is TRBJ1-6, with D possibly being TRBD1 (5 bases). The CDR3 is made up of 16 amino acids. Per germline, CDR1 LNHDA and CDR2 SQIVND (reference sequence). The CDR3 protein is CASSVDRDYGNSPLHF. In DNA, the CDR3 is TGTGCCAGTAGTGTAGACCGGGACTACGGCAATTCACCCCTCCACTTT.

This clone was observed once. The chain is built from TRBV6-5 and TRBJ1-6; the D is unclear. V lost 4 bases to trimming and J lost 7 bases, with 17 bases between them. CDR3 size: 16 residues. From germline, CDR1 is MNHEY and CDR2 SVGAGI. CDR3 amino acids: CASSSFAGSGNSPLHF. CDR3 in DNA: TGTGCCAGCAGTTCCTTCGCCGGTTCGGGGAATTCACCCCTCCACTTT.

This chain uses TRBV4-2 with TRBJ2-1; TRBD2 aligns across 10 bases. The CDR3 is 18 residues long. Germline loops: CDR1 LGHNA, CDR2 YNFKEQ. The V segment lost 4 bases and the J segment 10 bases; nucleotides outside the gene matches: 19. The CDR3 sequence: CASSLPPTGTSEIREQFF. CDR3 sequence (DNA): TGTGCCAGCAGCCTACCTCCCACCGGGACTAGCGAGATTAGGGAGCAGTTCTTC.

The V call is TRBV18, the J call TRBJ2-3; unclear D gene. Germline V gene sequence: CDR1 KGHSH, CDR2 LQKENI. This CDR3 has 13 amino acids. Deletions cut 3 bases from V and 6 bases from J, with 10 bases between. CDR3 sequence: CASSPLSVDTQYF. The CDR3, as DNA: TGTGCCAGCTCACCTTTGTCAGTGGATACGCAGTATTTT.

The chain is built from TRBV14 and TRBJ2-6; D is ambiguous. The germline V and J ends were trimmed by 4 bases and 4 bases, with 5 bases remaining between them. The CDR3 contains 13 residues. Looked up from germline, CDR1 is SGHDN and CDR2 is FVKESK. The CDR3 nucleotides read TGTGCCAGCAGCCCCGTCGGGGCCAACGTCCTGACTTTC. It codes for CASSPVGANVLTF.

The gene calls are TRBV28 and TRBJ1-5, with TRBD1 as a possible D gene (5 bases). From germline, CDR1 is MDHEN and CDR2 SYDVKM. The CDR3 is 18 residues long. With 3 bases removed from V and 0 bases from J, the gap between germline ends came to 18 bases. As DNA, the CDR3 is TGTGCCAGCAGTTTCGGGACCCTGGGGGGAGTTAGCAATCAGCCCCAGCATTTT. This sequence encodes CASSFGTLGGVSNQPQHF.

This clone was found once. CDR3 protein: CATSRAELGNTEAFF. DNA for the CDR3: TGTGCCACCAGCAGAGCGGAGTTAGGGAACACTGAAGCTTTCTTT. This chain connects TRBV15 to TRBJ1-1; D not certain. Looked up from germline, CDR1 is LNHNV and CDR2 is YYDKDF (reference sequence). V was shortened by 1 base and J by 1 base, with 10 bases between the two germline ends. This CDR3 comprises 15 residues.

The chain is built from TRBV15 and TRBJ1-1; 8 bases map to TRBD1. This CDR3 has 16 amino acids. Trimming took 2 bases from V and 0 from J; bases not matched to a gene: 5. CDR1 and CDR2 (germline): LNHNV, YYDKDF (reference sequence). The CDR3 sequence: CATSRPPGGLNTEAFF. The CDR3 DNA reads as TGTGCCACCAGCAGACCCCCAGGGGGCCTGAACACTGAAGCTTTCTTT.

This clone occurred once. The chain uses TRBV2 and TRBJ2-5; D is unclear. Germline values: CDR1 SNHLY, CDR2 FYNNEI. V was cut by 7 bases and J by 5 bases, with 8 bases left in between. The CDR3 contains 11 residues. CDR3 sequence reads: CASKARETQYF. The CDR3 nucleotides read TGTGCCAGCAAGGCGAGGGAGACCCAGTACTTC.

This clone is a singleton in its sample. The gene calls are TRBV10-3 and TRBJ2-7; TRBD1 matches 7 bases. After removal of 2 bases from V and 2 bases from J, the junction contained 9 bases not matched to a gene. CDR1 and CDR2 (germline): ENHRY, SYGVKD. This CDR3 has 16 residues. CDR3 loop: CAISEPYRDRTYEQYF. The CDR3 region has the DNA TGTGCCATCAGTGAGCCGTACCGGGACAGAACCTACGAGCAGTACTTC.

This sequence joins TRBV7-9 and TRBJ2-7; 14 bases match TRBD2. The ends lost 5 bases at V and 5 bases at J; junction bases unmatched: 5. Germline V gene lookup returns CDR1 SEHNR and CDR2 FQNEAQ (reference sequence). The CDR3 consists of 15 residues. CDR3 coding DNA: TGTGCCAGCAGCAAGACTAGCGGGAGGGTAGACGAGCAGTACTTC. It specifies CASSKTSGRVDEQYF.

The chain joins TRBV28 to TRBJ1-1; 8 bases are shared with TRBD1. The CDR3 covers 14 residues. The ends lost 11 bases at V and 0 bases at J; junction bases unmatched: 8. Germline V gene sequence: CDR1 MDHEN, CDR2 SYDVKM. The CDR3 spells CAARQGSMNTEAFF. The CDR3 DNA sequence: TGTGCCGCCCGACAGGGGAGCATGAACACTGAAGCTTTCTTT.

This chain connects TRBV19 to TRBJ1-2, with 8 bases that match TRBD1. The CDR3 runs to 13 residues. Germline values: CDR1 LNHDA, CDR2 SQIVND (reference sequence). V lost 6 bases, J lost 2 bases, and 2 bases stayed unmatched. The DNA of the CDR3 is TGTGCCAGTAGGGACAGGGCGAACTATGGCTACACCTTC. Protein: CASRDRANYGYTF.